This T cell receptor beta chain was sequenced in a study of memory CD4+ T cells and cytomegalovirus serostatus. Using immunoSEQ multiplex PCR, the repertoire was profiled, and TCRdb retains in-frame clones only, with some absent. Of tens of thousands of clones listed, 75% to 85% were seen once; the top ten hold 0.77%. Looked up from germline, CDR1 is SGHVS and CDR2 is FQNEAQ. V dropped 4 bases and J dropped 2; count of bases not matched to a gene: 6. The CDR3 loop spans 16 amino acids. Single viable CD3+CD4+CD8-CD45RO+ cells were sorted as the memory CD4+ T cells. This clone was detected only a few times.

The rearrangement uses TRBV7-8 and TRBJ2-1, with TRBD1 identical over 9 bases. Input material: memory CD4+ T cells from blood. The sequence derives from an adult in good health and CMV-seronegative. The DNA of the CDR3 is TGTGCCAGCAGCTCGCGGGGGACAGGGCCCTACAATGAGCAGTTCTTC. This sequence encodes CASSSRGTGPYNEQFF.